The 26 T cell receptor beta chains listed next were all sequenced from one sample in a study of T cells in Graves' hyperthyroidism and ophthalmopathy. From RNA transcripts, TCR beta CDR3 regions were amplified. The study used the HTBI primer set for a first-round RT-PCR of the TCR CDR3. TCRdb re-derived calls from the multiplex PCR reads in MiXCR, one entry per CDR3 protein. The sample has about 400,000 distinct CDR3 sequences, about 16% seen once. The material sequenced was blood. These receptors were taken from a woman in her thirties with Graves' hyperthyroidism.

V usage is TRBV3-1 and J usage is TRBJ2-1; 7 bases line up with TRBD2. Trimming removed 0 bases from V and 8 bases from J; junction bases left unmatched: 4. Per germline, CDR1 LGHDT and CDR2 YNNKEL (reference sequence). The CDR3 has 14 residues. In nucleotides, the CDR3 is TGTGCCAGCAGCCAAGAGTCCGGACTAGATGAGCAGTTCTTC. Residues: CASSQESGLDEQFF.

This clonotype was observed a handful of times. The chain carries TRBV12-3 or TRBV12-4 and TRBJ2-2; 8 positions agree with TRBD1. The CDR3 consists of 16 residues. Trimming removed 5 bases from V and 8 bases from J; junction bases left unmatched: 13. DNA of the CDR3: TGTGCCAGCAGTGACACCACGGACAGGGTGGGGGGGGAGCTGTTTTTT. It codes for CASSDTTDRVGGELFF.

This clonotype was observed at least ten times. The chain is built from TRBV2 and TRBJ2-1; 7 bases are a match to TRBD2. With 4 bases clipped from V and 9 bases from J, the junction kept 3 bases outside the gene matches. The CDR3 totals 12 residues. Per the germline V gene, CDR1 is SNHLY and CDR2 is FYNNEI. CDR3 bases: TGTGCCAGCAGTGTTGGACTAGGTGAGCAGTTCTTC. This encodes CASSVGLGEQFF.

In its sample, this clonotype was seen many times. The chain is built from TRBV11-2 and TRBJ1-6; 11 bases are a match to TRBD1. This CDR3 region has 18 residues. The V gene's germline CDR1 is SGHAT and CDR2 FQNNGV. Losses at the gene ends were 3 bases for V and 0 bases for J; bases not matched to a gene: 4. CDR3 nucleotide sequence: TGTGCCAGCAGCTTCGGACAGGGGGCAAGCTCCTATAATTCACCCCTCCACTTT. It is translated as CASSFGQGASSYNSPLHF.

CDR3 DNA sequence: TGTGCCAGCAGCCCATTAGGGGGTGAGGTTGGAAACACCATATATTTT. It translates to CASSPLGGEVGNTIYF. The rearrangement links TRBV28 to TRBJ1-3, with D perhaps TRBD1 (6 bases). The CDR3 has 16 amino acids. CDR1 and CDR2 (germline): MDHEN, SYDVKM. Trimming shortened V by 6 bases and J by 3 bases, and 18 bases separated the two germline ends.

The chain is built from TRBV29-1 and TRBJ2-7; possible D gene TRBD1, 5 bases. CDR1 and CDR2 from the germline V gene are SQVTM and ANQGSEA. The V gene lost 4 bases and the J gene lost 0 bases, with 13 bases spanning the gap. This CDR3 comprises 14 residues. The CDR3 sequence: CSVGGSGYSYEQYF. As DNA, the CDR3 is TGCAGCGTTGGGGGCAGTGGATACTCCTACGAGCAGTACTTC.

CDR3 in amino acids: CSARTSGRNHEQFF. The CDR3 DNA reads as TGCAGTGCTAGGACTAGCGGGAGGAACCATGAGCAGTTCTTC. The rearrangement links TRBV20-1 to TRBJ2-1; 13 bases fit TRBD2. This CDR3 is built from 14 residues. Germline values: CDR1 DFQATT, CDR2 SNEGSKA (reference sequence). The junction had 4 bases not matched to a gene; V was cut back by 3 bases and J by 8 bases.

Worth noting for this clonotype: This may be a read error: a much more frequent sequence differs by one nucleotide. This chain joins TRBV6-2 or TRBV6-3 and TRBJ2-7; TRBD1 matches at 9 bases. The end of the DNA fits TRBJ2-1 better, so the J call may be wrong. This CDR3 is 14 amino acids long. Germline loops: CDR1 MNHEY, CDR2 SVGEGT. CDR3: CASSYTGQGYEQFF. Here the CDR3 DNA reads TGTGCCAGCAGTTACACGGGACAGGGCTACGAGCAGTTCTTC.

This clonotype was seen more than once but under ten times. A much larger clone lies one base from this, so it may be a read error. The V call is TRBV28, the J call TRBJ1-4, with 10 bases lining up with TRBD1. Germline V gene lookup returns CDR1 MDHEN and CDR2 SYDVKM. The CDR3 is 15 amino acids. The CDR3 region has the DNA TGTGCCAGCAAAAGACAGGGGGCAACTAATGAAGAACTGTTTTTT. It translates to CASKRQGATNEELFF.

This clonotype was counted only a few times. The chain employs TRBV7-8 and TRBJ2-1; 14 nucleotides match TRBD2. Germline CDR1 is SGHVS and CDR2 is FQNEAQ. The J segment lost 0 bases and the V segment lost 4 bases, leaving 8 bases of the junction unmatched. The CDR3 sequence is 19 residues long. The CDR3 DNA reads TGTGCCAGCAGCTCAAGAGGGGGGACTAGCGGGAGCTCCTACAATGAGCAGTTCTTC. This gives the protein CASSSRGGTSGSSYNEQFF.

Turning to this clonotype: A much larger clone is a single base away; this may be a read error. The chain employs TRBV28 and TRBJ1-2, with 7 bases that match TRBD1. The CDR3 totals 12 residues. Germline V lookup: CDR1 MDHEN, CDR2 SYDVKM. CDR3 in amino acids: CASSGQDYGCTF. For the CDR3, the DNA is TGTGCCAGCAGCGGACAGGACTATGGCTGCACCTTC.

In its sample, this clonotype was seen a few times. This rearrangement joins TRBV10-3 to TRBJ2-7; D uncertain. The CDR3 is made up of 13 amino acids. Germline V gives CDR1 ENHRY, CDR2 SYGVKD. V lost 7 bases, J lost 3 bases, and 13 bases lay in between. This CDR3 is CAITASKYYEQYF. CDR3 nucleotide sequence: TGTGCCATCACTGCCAGCAAATACTACGAGCAGTACTTC.

This clonotype appeared a few times. A much larger clone differs by one base, so this may be a read error. The rearrangement links TRBV7-6 to TRBJ2-2, with a weak D call TRBD1 (5 bases). The CDR3 is made up of 14 amino acids. With 5 bases removed from V and 1 base from J, the gap between germline ends came to 8 bases. Germline lookup yields CDR1 SGHVS and CDR2 FNYEAQ. The DNA for the CDR3 is TGTGCCAGCAGCGGGGCAGGGAACACCGGGGAGCTGTTTTTT. Translating it yields CASSGAGNTGELFF.

This clonotype turned up a few times. The chain carries TRBV28 and TRBJ2-2; D could derive from TRBD1 or TRBD2 (5 bases each). Deletions cut 7 bases from V and 4 bases from J, with 13 bases between. The CDR3 spans 14 residues. Germline V gives CDR1 MDHEN, CDR2 SYDVKM. The CDR3 bases are TGTGCCAGCATAAAGGGGAGTCGCACCGGGGAGCTGTTTTTT. Its protein product is CASIKGSRTGELFF.

This clonotype occurred many times. V usage is TRBV14 and J usage is TRBJ2-7; 7 bases are shared with TRBD2. V lost 5 bases, J lost 1 base, and 8 bases stayed unmatched. Germline-derived CDR1 and CDR2 are SGHDN and FVKESK. The length of the CDR3 is 15 residues. The CDR3 loop reads CASSSLRERSYEQYF. CDR3 coding DNA: TGTGCCAGCAGCTCTTTGCGGGAGCGATCCTACGAGCAGTACTTC.

The CDR3 DNA is TGTGCCACAGCTACTAGCGGGAGGGCCGGTTTGGGGCAGTTCTTC. Its protein product is CATATSGRAGLGQFF. The chain carries TRBV24-1 and TRBJ2-1; TRBD2 agrees at 13 bases. CDR1 KGHDR and CDR2 SFDVKD come from the germline V gene. V lost 10 bases and J lost 12; bases outside the gene matches: 14. The length of the CDR3 is 15 residues.

This clonotype was detected ten times or more. The chain is built from TRBV28 and TRBJ1-2, with D unclear. The germline gives CDR1 MDHEN, CDR2 SYDVKM. CDR3 length: 13 amino acids. V lost 2 bases, J lost 7 bases, and 11 bases lay in between. This CDR3 reads CASSLGQDPGYTF. The CDR3 DNA reads as TGTGCCAGCAGTTTAGGGCAGGACCCTGGCTACACCTTC.

This clonotype has only a few counts. The chain combines TRBV10-3 with TRBJ2-1; D ambiguous. Germline CDR1 is ENHRY and CDR2 is SYGVKD. Trimming removed 4 bases at V and 6 bases at J, with 7 bases between. The CDR3 consists of 12 residues. In DNA form, the CDR3 reads TGTGCCATCAGTGGTCAGGTCAATGAGCAGTTCTTC. Its translation: CAISGQVNEQFF.

The chain links TRBV19 to TRBJ1-2; the D is unclear. The V end lost 9 bases, the J end lost 2 bases, and 10 bases lay between the germline ends. The CDR3 has 12 amino acids. Per the germline V gene, CDR1 is LNHDA and CDR2 is SQIVND (reference sequence). The CDR3 region has the DNA TGTGCCAGCGGTACTAAAAACTATGGCTACACCTTC. It is translated as CASGTKNYGYTF.

A few counts support this clonotype. The chain couples TRBV7-9 to TRBJ2-6; the match to TRBD2 covers 9 bases. The CDR3 spans 16 residues. J was trimmed by 4 bases and V by 3 bases; bases with no gene match: 4. Germline CDR1 reads SEHNR; CDR2 reads FQNEAQ (reference sequence). In DNA form, the CDR3 reads TGTGCCAGCAGCTTTCTGGCGGGAGGGGGGGCCAACGTCCTGACTTTC. Its translation: CASSFLAGGGANVLTF.

The table lists this clonotype with many counts. V is TRBV2 and J is TRBJ1-2, with D tentatively TRBD1 (5 bases). The CDR3 has 13 residues. Germline V gene lookup returns CDR1 SNHLY and CDR2 FYNNEI. V lost 6 bases and J 10 bases, leaving 18 bases between the germline ends. For the CDR3, the DNA is TGTGCCAGCAGGGGGACCGCCGGGATCGACTACACCTTC. Translated, it gives CASRGTAGIDYTF. The variable domain in full, completed from reference TRBV2 and TRBJ1-2, reads EPEVTQTPSHQVTQMGQEVILRCVPISNHLYFYWYRQILGQKVEFLVSFYNNEISEKSEIFDDQFSVERPDGSNFTLKIRSTKLEDSAMYFCASRGTAGIDYTFGSGTRLTVV.

This clonotype has ten or more counts. The gene calls are TRBV12-3 or TRBV12-4 and TRBJ2-7, with 10 bases aligning to TRBD1. This CDR3 is built from 16 residues. V lost 4 bases and J lost 2; bases outside the gene matches: 8. CDR3 sequence reads: CASSWMGQGIPYEQYF. Written as DNA, the CDR3 is TGTGCCAGCAGTTGGATGGGACAGGGGATTCCCTACGAGCAGTACTTC.

This clonotype came up a few times. Given a much more abundant clone one base away, this may be a read error. The CDR3 region has the DNA TGTGCCTGGAGTGAGACTATGAACACTGACGCTTTCTTT. This gives the protein CAWSETMNTDAFF. The rearrangement joins TRBV30 to TRBJ1-1; no definite D call. The CDR3 runs 13 residues. CDR1 is GTSNPN and CDR2 is SVGIG in the germline V gene (reference sequence).

This clonotype was detected ten times or more. The rearrangement uses TRBV3-1 and TRBJ1-1; D gene unclear. Trimming took off 2 bases at V and 7 bases at J, with 11 bases between the two ends. This CDR3 is 13 amino acids long. Germline-derived CDR1 and CDR2 are LGHDT and YNNKEL (reference sequence). The CDR3 DNA reads as TGTGCCAGCAGCCAAATGACGGGAAATGAAGCTTTCTTT. It translates to CASSQMTGNEAFF.

This clonotype was observed a handful of times. The genes are TRBV28 and TRBJ1-2, with a possible D match to TRBD1 (6 bases). CDR1 and CDR2 from the germline V gene are MDHEN and SYDVKM. The V end lost 4 bases, the J end lost 3 bases, and 9 bases lay between the germline ends. The CDR3 has 13 amino acids. CDR3: CASSSQGYYGYTF. The CDR3 DNA follows: TGTGCCAGCAGTTCACAGGGCTACTATGGCTACACCTTC.

V is TRBV3-1 and J is TRBJ2-7; possibly TRBD1 for D (6 bases). Germline V gene data show CDR1 as LGHDT and CDR2 as YNNKEL (reference sequence). The CDR3 has 13 amino acids. The ends were cut back, 4 bases at V and 5 bases at J, with 12 bases in the middle. CDR3 in DNA: TGTGCCAGCAGCCTGCAACAGGGAAACGAGCAGTACTTC. Translating gives CASSLQQGNEQYF.